One sample yielded the 18 T cell receptor beta chains listed below, sequenced in a study of blood T cell repertoires in COVID-19. The assay was immunoSEQ multiplex PCR, and TCRdb's table has in-frame clones only and misses some. The sample holds more than 60,000 clones, 87% seen once. The sequencing sample was made of peripheral blood. The source of these receptors is a woman older than 75 with active or convalescent COVID-19.

The rearrangement links TRBV5-1 to TRBJ2-7; 9 bases are a match to TRBD1. Germline V lookup: CDR1 SGHRS, CDR2 YFSETQ. The CDR3 is made up of 14 amino acids. V shed 4 bases, J shed 5 bases, and the junction held 7 bases outside the gene matches. CDR3 protein: CASSTQGAEDEQYF. The CDR3 DNA is TGCGCCAGCAGCACACAGGGGGCTGAGGACGAGCAGTACTTC.

This clone was found a few times. The chain joins TRBV7-9 to TRBJ1-3; maybe TRBD1 (5 bases). This CDR3 is 13 amino acids long. The germline gives CDR1 SEHNR, CDR2 FQNEAQ (reference sequence). V lost 8 bases and J 0 bases, leaving 8 bases between the germline ends. In nucleotides, the CDR3 is TGTGCCAGCTCTCAGGGCTCTGGAAACACCATATATTTT. Its translation: CASSQGSGNTIYF.

The gene calls are TRBV12-3 or TRBV12-4 and TRBJ1-2; D remains unclear. The V gene lost 4 bases and the J gene lost 8 bases, with 8 bases spanning the gap. The CDR3 runs 11 residues. The CDR3 DNA follows: TGTGCCAGCAGTTCTTACAGCGGCTACACCTTC. It translates to CASSSYSGYTF.

The CDR3: CASSVDRGAANEKLFF. The CDR3 nucleotides read TGTGCCAGCAGCGTCGATCGGGGGGCGGCTAATGAAAAACTGTTTTTT. The rearrangement uses TRBV9 and TRBJ1-4; a weak D match, TRBD1 (6 bases). Deletions cut 2 bases from V and 3 bases from J, with 14 bases between. This CDR3 has 16 amino acids. Germline CDR1 reads SGDLS; CDR2 reads YYNGEE. Full variable domain (missing parts from reference TRBV9 and TRBJ1-4): DSGVTQTPKHLITATGQRVTLRCSPRSGDLSVYWYQQSLDQGLQFLIQYYNGEERAKGNILERFSAQQFPDLHSELNLSSLELGDSALYFCASSVDRGAANEKLFFGSGTQLSVL.

This clone was seen a handful of times. The chain has TRBV11-2 and TRBJ1-1; TRBD1 is a possible D gene (5 bases). The CDR3 runs 14 residues. Germline loops: CDR1 SGHAT, CDR2 FQNNGV. The V end was cut by 7 bases, the J end by 1 base, with 13 bases between. The CDR3 bases are TGTGCCAGCATCCAGGGACTTTCGAACACTGAAGCTTTCTTT. Residues: CASIQGLSNTEAFF.

For this clone: The sample carries other DNA sequences with the same CDR3. This chain links TRBV20-1 with TRBJ2-1; D is uncertain. The CDR3 loop spans 11 amino acids. The V end was cut by 3 bases, the J end by 8 bases, with 8 bases between. Germline V lookup: CDR1 DFQATT, CDR2 SNEGSKA (reference sequence). As DNA, the CDR3 is TGCAGTGCTAGTTCTGGCCATGAGCAGTTCTTC. Protein product: CSASSGHEQFF.

The chain joins TRBV24-1 to TRBJ2-5; 8 bases line up with TRBD2. V lost 1 base, J lost 9 bases, and 6 bases stayed unmatched. Germline CDR1 KGHDR, CDR2 SFDVKD. This CDR3 contains 14 residues. The chain's CDR3 is CATSDFLAGWAQYF. The CDR3 DNA follows: TGTGCCACCAGTGATTTTTTAGCGGGGTGGGCCCAGTACTTC.

The CDR3 DNA is TGTGCCAGCAGTTACCGAAGTGGGCGTCCCTACGAGCAGTACTTC. Residues: CASSYRSGRPYEQYF. V and J are TRBV6-5 and TRBJ2-7; D unresolved. The ends were cut back, 2 bases at V and 2 bases at J, with 13 bases in the middle. This CDR3 contains 15 residues. CDR1 is MNHEY and CDR2 is SVGAGI in the germline V gene.

The genes are TRBV18 and TRBJ2-5; no definite D call. The germline V gene encodes CDR1 KGHSH and CDR2 LQKENI. Deletions cut 0 bases from V and 1 base from J, with 9 bases between. The CDR3 is made up of 15 amino acids. This CDR3 reads CASSPPVTGQETQYF. The CDR3 DNA reads as TGTGCCAGCTCACCACCGGTAACGGGCCAAGAGACCCAGTACTTC.

The rearrangement joins TRBV28 to TRBJ2-7; 8 bases fit TRBD1. The CDR3 runs 15 residues. V gave up 10 bases and J gave up 1 base; unmatched junction bases: 12. Germline V gene data show CDR1 as MDHEN and CDR2 as SYDVKM. CDR3: CAITRTGGLSYEQYF. The CDR3 bases are TGTGCCATTACACGAACAGGGGGTCTTTCCTACGAGCAGTACTTC.

This clone was detected only once. The genes are TRBV7-2 and TRBJ1-5; D possibly corresponds to TRBD1 (6 bases). The CDR3 is made up of 16 amino acids. Trimming left V 3 bases short and J 2 bases short, with 14 bases between. CDR1 SGHTA and CDR2 FQGNSA come from the germline V gene. CDR3 sequence (DNA): TGTGCCAGCAGCTTGGGTGGGGGCAGCGGCAATCAGCCCCAGCATTTT. This translates into CASSLGGGSGNQPQHF.

This clone was seen once. The chain has TRBV30 and TRBJ2-7; possible D gene TRBD2, 6 bases. CDR3 length equals 15 residues. Germline CDR1 and CDR2: GTSNPN and SVGIG (reference sequence). V was shortened by 4 bases and J by 9 bases, with 25 bases between the two germline ends. The CDR3, as DNA: TGTGCCTGGACCCTAGGTGGGACTCATGACTACCGGCAGTACTTC. Protein: CAWTLGGTHDYRQYF.

This rearrangement joins TRBV16 to TRBJ1-6; 8 bases fit TRBD1. Trimming at V came to 1 base and at J to 7 bases, leaving 6 bases not matched to a gene. CDR1 and CDR2 from the germline V gene are KGHSY and FQNENV. This CDR3 is 16 amino acids long. CDR3 protein: CASSQWFGQGNSPLHF. The CDR3 DNA sequence: TGTGCCAGCAGCCAATGGTTTGGACAGGGCAATTCACCCCTCCACTTT.

Here the CDR3 DNA reads TGTGCCAGCAGTTACACCGGGACAGGGGCTGAAAAACTGTTTTTT. It specifies CASSYTGTGAEKLFF. The rearrangement joins TRBV6-5 to TRBJ1-4, with 10 bases lining up with TRBD1. V was pared by 2 bases and J by 7 bases, with 4 bases of the junction left unmatched. Per germline, CDR1 MNHEY and CDR2 SVGAGI. The CDR3 length is 15 residues.

The chain couples TRBV5-4 to TRBJ1-2; a possible D gene is TRBD1 (5 bases). The CDR3 is 18 amino acids. Germline-derived CDR1 and CDR2 are SGHNT and YYREEE (reference sequence). The V gene lost 0 bases and the J gene lost 8 bases, with 26 bases spanning the gap. The CDR3 bases are TGTGCCAGCAGCTTGGGTAGGGGCAGGGTTATCGCAGGGTCCGGCTACACCTTC. Translated: CASSLGRGRVIAGSGYTF. The full variable domain, its missing parts supplied by reference TRBV5-4 and TRBJ1-2, is ETGVTQSPTHLIKTRGQQVTLRCSSQSGHNTVSWYQQALGQGPQFIFQYYREEENGRGNFPPRFSGLQFPNYSSELNVNALELDDSALYLCASSLGRGRVIAGSGYTFGSGTRLTVV.

This chain uses TRBV7-8 with TRBJ1-5; 7 nucleotides align to TRBD1. V shed 1 base and J 3 bases; nucleotides not matched to a gene: 15. The CDR3 spans 19 residues. CDR1 SGHVS and CDR2 FQNEAQ come from the germline V gene. This CDR3 is CASSLDQGVPGISNQPQHF. The CDR3 nucleotides are TGTGCCAGCAGCTTAGATCAGGGGGTTCCAGGGATTTCCAATCAGCCCCAGCATTTT.

The J gene is TRBJ2-3, the V gene TRBV7-9; 9 positions match TRBD2. Germline V lookup: CDR1 SEHNR, CDR2 FQNEAQ (reference sequence). The CDR3 has 14 residues. After removal of 11 bases from V and 3 bases from J, the junction contained 9 bases not matched to a gene. CDR3 residues: CAPQERGVTDTQYF. The CDR3 DNA sequence: TGTGCCCCCCAGGAGCGGGGGGTAACAGATACGCAGTATTTT. The complete variable domain, with remaining parts taken from reference TRBV7-9 and TRBJ2-3, reads DTGVSQNPRHKITKRGQNVTFRCDPISEHNRLYWYRQTLGQGPEFLTYFQNEAQLEKSRLLSDRFSAERPKGSFSTLEIQRTEQGDSAMYLCAPQERGVTDTQYFGPGTRLTVL.

V gene TRBV5-4 combines with J gene TRBJ2-7, with TRBD1 matching 7 bases. Germline V gene data show CDR1 as SGHNT and CDR2 as YYREEE (reference sequence). The ends lost 4 bases at V and 5 bases at J; junction bases unmatched: 6. This CDR3 has 13 amino acids. CDR3 sequence reads: CASSPDRAHEQYF. CDR3 in DNA: TGTGCCAGCAGCCCCGACAGGGCCCACGAGCAGTACTTC.